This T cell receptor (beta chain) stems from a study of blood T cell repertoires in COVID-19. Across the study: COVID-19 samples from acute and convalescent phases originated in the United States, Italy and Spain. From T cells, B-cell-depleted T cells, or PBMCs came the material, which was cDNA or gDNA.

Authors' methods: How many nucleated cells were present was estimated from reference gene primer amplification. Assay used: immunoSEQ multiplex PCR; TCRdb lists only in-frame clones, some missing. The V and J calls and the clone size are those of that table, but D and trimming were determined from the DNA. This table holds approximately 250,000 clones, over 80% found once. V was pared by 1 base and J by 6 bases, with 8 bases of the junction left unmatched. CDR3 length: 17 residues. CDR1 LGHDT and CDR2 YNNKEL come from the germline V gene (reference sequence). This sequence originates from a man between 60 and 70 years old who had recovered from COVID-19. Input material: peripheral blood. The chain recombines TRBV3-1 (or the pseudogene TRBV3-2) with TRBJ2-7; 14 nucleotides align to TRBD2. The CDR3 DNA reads TGTGCCAGCAGCCAAGCGGGACTAGCGGGAGTTGGTGCCGAGCAGTACTTC. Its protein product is CASSQAGLAGVGAEQYF.